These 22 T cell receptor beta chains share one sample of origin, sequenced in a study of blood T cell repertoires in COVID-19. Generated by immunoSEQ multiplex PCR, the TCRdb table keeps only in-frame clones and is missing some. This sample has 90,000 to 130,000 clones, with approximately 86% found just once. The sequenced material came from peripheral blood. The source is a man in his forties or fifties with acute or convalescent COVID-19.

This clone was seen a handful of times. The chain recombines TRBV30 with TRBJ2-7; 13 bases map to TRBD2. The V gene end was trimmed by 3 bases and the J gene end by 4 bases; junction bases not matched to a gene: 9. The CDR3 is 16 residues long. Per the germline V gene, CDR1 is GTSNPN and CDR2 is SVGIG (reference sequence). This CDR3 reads CAWSRGRTSGSYEQYF. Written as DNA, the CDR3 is TGTGCCTGGAGCCGAGGGCGGACTAGCGGGAGTTACGAGCAGTACTTC.

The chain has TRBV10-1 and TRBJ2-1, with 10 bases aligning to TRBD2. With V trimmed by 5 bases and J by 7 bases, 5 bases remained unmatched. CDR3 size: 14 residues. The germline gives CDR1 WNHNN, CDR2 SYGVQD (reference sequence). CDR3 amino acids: CASSSSGSYNEQFF. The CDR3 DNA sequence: TGCGCCAGCAGTTCTAGCGGGAGTTATAATGAGCAGTTCTTC.

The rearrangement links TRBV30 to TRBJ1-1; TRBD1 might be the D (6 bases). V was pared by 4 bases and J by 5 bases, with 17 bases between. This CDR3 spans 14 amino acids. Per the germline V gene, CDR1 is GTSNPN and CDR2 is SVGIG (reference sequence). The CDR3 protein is CAWIPGHFLTEAFF. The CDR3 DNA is TGTGCCTGGATTCCGGGACATTTCTTGACTGAAGCTTTCTTT.

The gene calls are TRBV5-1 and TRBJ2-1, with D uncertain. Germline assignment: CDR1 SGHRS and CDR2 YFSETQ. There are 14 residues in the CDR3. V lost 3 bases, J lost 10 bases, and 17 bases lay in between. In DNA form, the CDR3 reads TGCGCCAGCAGCTGGGTCAGAGGTGTTGGCGAGCAGTTCTTC. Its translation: CASSWVRGVGEQFF.

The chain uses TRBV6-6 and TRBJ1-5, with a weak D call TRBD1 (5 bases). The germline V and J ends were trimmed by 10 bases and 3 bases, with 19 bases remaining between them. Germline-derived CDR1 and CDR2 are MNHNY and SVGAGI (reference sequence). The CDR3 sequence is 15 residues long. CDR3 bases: TGTGCCACCACGGGGGGAGTGGGGGTCAATCAGCCCCAGCATTTT. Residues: CATTGGVGVNQPQHF.

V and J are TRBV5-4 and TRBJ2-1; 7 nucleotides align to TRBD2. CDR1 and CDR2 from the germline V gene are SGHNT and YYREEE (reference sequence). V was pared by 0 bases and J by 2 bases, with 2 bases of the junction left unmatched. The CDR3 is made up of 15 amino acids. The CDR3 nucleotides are TGTGCCAGCAGCTTGGAGCTAGCGGCCTACAATGAGCAGTTCTTC. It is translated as CASSLELAAYNEQFF.

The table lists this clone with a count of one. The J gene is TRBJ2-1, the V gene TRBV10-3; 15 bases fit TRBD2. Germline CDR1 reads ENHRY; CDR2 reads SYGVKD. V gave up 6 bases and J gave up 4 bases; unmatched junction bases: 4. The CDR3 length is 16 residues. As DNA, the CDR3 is TGTGCCATCAGCCTAGGACTAGCGGGAGGGTACAATGAGCAGTTCTTC. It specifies CAISLGLAGGYNEQFF.

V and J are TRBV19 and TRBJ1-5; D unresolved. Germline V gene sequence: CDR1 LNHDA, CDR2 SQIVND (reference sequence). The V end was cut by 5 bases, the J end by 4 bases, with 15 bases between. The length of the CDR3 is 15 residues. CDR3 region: CASSGSGGLNQPQHF. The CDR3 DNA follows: TGTGCCAGTAGTGGATCTGGCGGGTTAAATCAGCCCCAGCATTTT.

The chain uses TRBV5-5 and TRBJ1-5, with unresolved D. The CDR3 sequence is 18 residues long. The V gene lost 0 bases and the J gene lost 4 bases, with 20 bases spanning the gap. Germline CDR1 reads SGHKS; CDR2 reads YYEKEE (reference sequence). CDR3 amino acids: CASSLEYWSRRTNQPQHF. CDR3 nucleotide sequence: TGTGCCAGCAGCTTGGAGTATTGGAGCCGCCGAACGAATCAGCCCCAGCATTTT.

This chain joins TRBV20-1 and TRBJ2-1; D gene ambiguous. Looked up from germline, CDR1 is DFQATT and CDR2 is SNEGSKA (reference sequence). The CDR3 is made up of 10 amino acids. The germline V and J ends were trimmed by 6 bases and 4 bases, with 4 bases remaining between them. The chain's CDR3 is CSARYNEQFF. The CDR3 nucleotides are TGCAGTGCCCGGTACAATGAGCAGTTCTTC.

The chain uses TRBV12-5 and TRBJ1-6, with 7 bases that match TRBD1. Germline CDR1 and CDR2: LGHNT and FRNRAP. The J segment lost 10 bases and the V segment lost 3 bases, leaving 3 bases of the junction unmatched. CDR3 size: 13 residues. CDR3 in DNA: TGTGCTAGTGGTTTAGAGGGACAGTCACCCCTCCACTTT. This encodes CASGLEGQSPLHF.

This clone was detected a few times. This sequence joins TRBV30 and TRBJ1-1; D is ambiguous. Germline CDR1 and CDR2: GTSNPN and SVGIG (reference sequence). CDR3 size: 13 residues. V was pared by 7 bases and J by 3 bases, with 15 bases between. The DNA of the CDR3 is TGTGCCTTTTACAGAGATCAAGACACTGAAGCTTTCTTT. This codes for CAFYRDQDTEAFF. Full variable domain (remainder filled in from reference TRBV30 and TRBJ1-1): SQTIHQWPATLVQPVGSPLSLECTVEGTSNPNLYWYRQAAGRGLQLLFYSVGIGQISSEVPQNLSASRPQDRQFILSSKKLLLSDSGFYLCAFYRDQDTEAFFGQGTRLTVV.

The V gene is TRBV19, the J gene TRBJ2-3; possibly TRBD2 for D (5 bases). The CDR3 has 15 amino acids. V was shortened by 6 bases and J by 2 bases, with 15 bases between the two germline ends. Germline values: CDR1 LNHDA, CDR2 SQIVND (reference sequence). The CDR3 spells CASSPSGIATDTQYF. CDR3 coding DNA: TGTGCCAGTAGCCCTTCCGGGATAGCCACAGATACGCAGTATTTT.

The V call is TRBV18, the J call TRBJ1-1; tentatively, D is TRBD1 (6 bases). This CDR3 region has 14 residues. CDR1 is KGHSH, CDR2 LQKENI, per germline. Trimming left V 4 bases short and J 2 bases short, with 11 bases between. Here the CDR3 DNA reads TGTGCCAGCTCACAGACAGGTACTAACACTGAAGCTTTCTTT. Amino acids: CASSQTGTNTEAFF.

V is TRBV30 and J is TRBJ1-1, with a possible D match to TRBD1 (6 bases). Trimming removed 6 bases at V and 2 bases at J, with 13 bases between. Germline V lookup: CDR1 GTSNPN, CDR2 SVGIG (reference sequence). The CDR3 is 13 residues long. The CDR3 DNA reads TGTGCCTGCCAGGGGACGAGTAACACTGAAGCTTTCTTT. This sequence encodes CACQGTSNTEAFF. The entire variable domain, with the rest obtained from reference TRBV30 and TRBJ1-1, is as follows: SQTIHQWPATLVQPVGSPLSLECTVEGTSNPNLYWYRQAAGRGLQLLFYSVGIGQISSEVPQNLSASRPQDRQFILSSKKLLLSDSGFYLCACQGTSNTEAFFGQGTRLTVV.

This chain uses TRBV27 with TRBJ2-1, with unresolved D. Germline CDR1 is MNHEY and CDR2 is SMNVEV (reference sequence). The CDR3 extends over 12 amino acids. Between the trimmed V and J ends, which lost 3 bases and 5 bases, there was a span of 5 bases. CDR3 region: CASSFQNNEQFF. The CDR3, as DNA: TGTGCCAGCAGTTTTCAGAACAATGAGCAGTTCTTC.

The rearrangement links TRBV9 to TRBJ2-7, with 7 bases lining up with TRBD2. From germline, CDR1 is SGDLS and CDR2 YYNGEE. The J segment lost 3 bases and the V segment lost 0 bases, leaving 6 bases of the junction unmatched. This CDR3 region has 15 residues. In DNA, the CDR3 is TGTGCCAGCAGCGTAGGTACTAGCGTAAACTACGAGCAGTACTTC. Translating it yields CASSVGTSVNYEQYF. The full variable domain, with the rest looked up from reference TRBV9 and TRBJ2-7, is DSGVTQTPKHLITATGQRVTLRCSPRSGDLSVYWYQQSLDQGLQFLIQYYNGEERAKGNILERFSAQQFPDLHSELNLSSLELGDSALYFCASSVGTSVNYEQYFGPGTRLTVT.

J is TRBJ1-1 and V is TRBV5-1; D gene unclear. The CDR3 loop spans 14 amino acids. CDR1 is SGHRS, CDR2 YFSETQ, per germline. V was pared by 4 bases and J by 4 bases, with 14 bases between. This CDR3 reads CASSIREGPTEAFF. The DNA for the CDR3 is TGCGCCAGCAGCATTCGGGAGGGCCCCACTGAAGCTTTCTTT.

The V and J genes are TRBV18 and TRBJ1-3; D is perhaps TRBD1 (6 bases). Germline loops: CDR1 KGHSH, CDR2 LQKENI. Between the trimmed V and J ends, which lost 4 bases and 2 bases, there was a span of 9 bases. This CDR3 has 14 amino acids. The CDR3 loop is CASSRDNTGNTIYF. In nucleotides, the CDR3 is TGTGCCAGCTCACGGGACAACACTGGAAACACCATATATTTT.

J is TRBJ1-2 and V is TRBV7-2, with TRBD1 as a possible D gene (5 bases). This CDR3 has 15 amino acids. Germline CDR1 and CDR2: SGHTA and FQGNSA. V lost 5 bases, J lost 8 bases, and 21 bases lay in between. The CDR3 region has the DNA TGTGCCAGCAGCAGATTATGGGATAATAAGGGGGGCTACACCTTC. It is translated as CASSRLWDNKGGYTF.

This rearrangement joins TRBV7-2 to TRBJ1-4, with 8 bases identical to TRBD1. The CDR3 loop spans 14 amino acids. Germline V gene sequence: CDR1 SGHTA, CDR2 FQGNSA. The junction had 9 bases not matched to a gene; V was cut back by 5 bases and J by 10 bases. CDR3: CASSPDRGVGKLFF. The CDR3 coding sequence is TGTGCCAGCAGCCCTGACAGGGGTGTAGGAAAACTGTTTTTT.

The CDR3 DNA reads TGTGCCAGCAGCTTAGCTCGGGGGAGGGCGGAGGAGCAGTTCTTC. This gives the protein CASSLARGRAEEQFF. The chain carries TRBV7-8 and TRBJ2-1, with 7 positions matching TRBD2. The CDR3 contains 15 residues. V was pared by 0 bases and J by 10 bases, with 9 bases of the junction left unmatched. Germline loops: CDR1 SGHVS, CDR2 FQNEAQ.